Below, one TCR beta chain is given with its context. CDR3 length: 15 residues. J lost 7 bases, V lost 2 bases, and 5 bases had no gene match. The germline CDR1 and CDR2 sequences are MNHNS and SASEGT. Measured with immunoSEQ multiplex PCR; TCRdb has only the in-frame clones, and not every one. The table records 400,000 to 450,000 clones, 70% to 90% of them present only once. This sample was included in a study of blood T cell repertoires in COVID-19. Study background: There were acute and convalescent COVID-19 samples, and they came from the United States, Italy and Spain. PBMCs, B-cell-depleted T cells, or T cells provided the cDNA or gDNA that made up the material.

During active infection, Seattle patients enrolled and were then monitored through disease. The receptor comes from a man younger than 35 with COVID-19, enrolled during active disease. Sequencing was done on a sample of peripheral blood. V usage is TRBV6-1 and J usage is TRBJ1-6; 7 bases fit TRBD1. CDR3 coding DNA: TGTGCCAGCAGTGAATTACAGGGGCGCAATTCACCCCTCCACTTT. Protein: CASSELQGRNSPLHF.